A single sample gave rise to the 13 T cell receptor beta chains below, sequenced in a study of chemoradiotherapy in HPV16-positive cancers. Repertoires were generated with immunoSEQ multiplex PCR, while TCRdb's copy carries only in-frame clones and drops some. The sample lists about 2,200 clones; 80% to 90% were seen once. The source material was tumor tissue, sampled from a patient who underwent chemoradiotherapy. All receptors come from a human donor with HPV-associated anogenital cancer.

The genes are TRBV27 and TRBJ2-3; weak D call: TRBD2 (6 bases). V was cut by 3 bases and J by 0 bases, with 13 bases left in between. Looked up from germline, CDR1 is MNHEY and CDR2 is SMNVEV (reference sequence). The CDR3 consists of 16 residues. This CDR3 reads CASSFHGTLSTDTQYF. CDR3 in DNA: TGTGCCAGCAGTTTCCACGGGACTCTCAGCACAGATACGCAGTATTTT.

The V call is TRBV19, the J call TRBJ2-7; D is undetermined. From germline, CDR1 is LNHDA and CDR2 SQIVND (reference sequence). There are 13 residues in the CDR3. V lost 0 bases and J 2 bases, leaving 5 bases between the germline ends. CDR3 nucleotides: TGTGCCAGTAGTATAGAAGGAGCCTACGAGCAGTACTTC. Its translation: CASSIEGAYEQYF. Using reference TRBV19 and TRBJ2-7 for the parts outside the CDR3, the full variable domain is DGGITQSPKYLFRKEGQNVTLSCEQNLNHDAMYWYRQDPGQGLRLIYYSQIVNDFQKGDIAEGYSVSREKKESFPLTVTSAQKNPTAFYLCASSIEGAYEQYFGPGTRLTVT.

V is TRBV5-1 and J is TRBJ1-2; TRBD1 aligns across 7 bases. V was clipped by 5 bases and J by 3 bases; unmatched bases: 7. The germline gives CDR1 SGHRS, CDR2 YFSETQ. The CDR3 sequence is 14 residues long. The CDR3 DNA is TGCGCCAGCAGGACTACTACAGGGGACTATGGCTACACCTTC. This gives the protein CASRTTTGDYGYTF. Using reference TRBV5-1 and TRBJ1-2 for the parts outside the CDR3, the full variable domain is KAGVTQTPRYLIKTRGQQVTLSCSPISGHRSVSWYQQTPGQGLQFLFEYFSETQRNKGNFPGRFSGRQFSNSRSEMNVSTLELGDSALYLCASRTTTGDYGYTFGSGTRLTVV.

This rearrangement joins TRBV5-6 to TRBJ1-2; no clear D. Germline values: CDR1 SGHDT, CDR2 YYEEEE. The CDR3 is 16 amino acids. The V and J ends lost 0 bases and 8 bases respectively, with 20 bases between them. The DNA of the CDR3 is TGTGCCAGCAGCTTGGAATCACCGGGTTCTAGGTTGGGCTACACCTTC. Its translation: CASSLESPGSRLGYTF.

The chain uses TRBV10-3 and TRBJ1-2; no definite D call. Trimming took 3 bases from V and 6 from J, leaving 14 bases between them. The CDR3 has 14 amino acids. Germline CDR1 is ENHRY and CDR2 is SYGVKD. The CDR3: CAISDVTRGDGYTF. DNA for the CDR3: TGTGCCATCAGTGATGTGACCCGGGGAGATGGCTACACCTTC.

CDR3 sequence: CASSLIPGTGYEQYF. DNA of the CDR3: TGCGCCAGCAGCCTTATACCCGGGACAGGATACGAGCAGTACTTC. The J gene is TRBJ2-7, the V gene TRBV5-1, with 8 bases aligning to TRBD1. The CDR3 is 15 residues long. Germline CDR1 SGHRS, CDR2 YFSETQ. Trimming cost V 4 bases and J 4 bases; bases outside gene matches: 10.

V gene TRBV11-2 combines with J gene TRBJ2-7; 9 nucleotides agree with TRBD2. CDR1 SGHAT and CDR2 FQNNGV come from the germline V gene. This CDR3 comprises 13 residues. Losses at the gene ends were 3 bases for V and 7 bases for J; bases not matched to a gene: 4. In DNA form, the CDR3 reads TGTGCCAGCAGCTTTAATAGCGGGAGTGAGCAGTACTTC. Translated: CASSFNSGSEQYF.

The rearrangement joins TRBV2 to TRBJ2-2, with 7 positions matching TRBD2. This CDR3 contains 14 residues. Germline V lookup: CDR1 SNHLY, CDR2 FYNNEI. Trimming took 7 bases from V and 4 from J; bases not matched to a gene: 6. The CDR3 DNA reads TGTGCCAGCATGGGGGGGTTCGTCACCGGGGAGCTGTTTTTT. This sequence encodes CASMGGFVTGELFF.

The chain carries TRBV5-1 and TRBJ2-7; the D gene could be TRBD1 or TRBD2 (7 bases each). CDR1 and CDR2 (germline): SGHRS, YFSETQ. Trimming removed 4 bases at V and 2 bases at J, with 16 bases between. The CDR3 runs 15 residues. The CDR3 here is CASSPRQGGAYEQYF. The DNA for the CDR3 is TGCGCCAGCAGCCCCCGACAGGGAGGGGCCTACGAGCAGTACTTC. The full variable domain, rest sourced from reference TRBV5-1 and TRBJ2-7, is KAGVTQTPRYLIKTRGQQVTLSCSPISGHRSVSWYQQTPGQGLQFLFEYFSETQRNKGNFPGRFSGRQFSNSRSEMNVSTLELGDSALYLCASSPRQGGAYEQYFGPGTRLTVT.

The chain recombines TRBV11-2 with TRBJ2-7; D perhaps matches TRBD2 (7 bases). The CDR3 totals 13 residues. V was cut by 7 bases and J by 4 bases, with 14 bases left in between. CDR1 SGHAT and CDR2 FQNNGV come from the germline V gene. For the CDR3, the DNA is TGTGCCAGCACCCGAGGGGGGGGTTACGAGCAGTACTTC. Amino acids: CASTRGGGYEQYF.

The CDR3 region is CASRPDGTSTDTQYF. DNA for the CDR3: TGTGCCAGCAGACCCGACGGGACTAGCACAGATACGCAGTATTTT. The genes are TRBV27 and TRBJ2-3; D possibly corresponds to TRBD2 (6 bases). CDR1 and CDR2 from the germline V gene are MNHEY and SMNVEV (reference sequence). Trimming cost V 6 bases and J 0 bases, with 13 bases left between them. This CDR3 has 15 residues.

The chain has TRBV7-2 and TRBJ2-1, with a weak D call TRBD2 (6 bases). Trimming pared 2 bases from V and 10 bases from J, leaving 18 bases between. Germline lookup yields CDR1 SGHTA and CDR2 FQGNSA. This CDR3 comprises 15 residues. The CDR3 region is CASSLLGGTLPEQFF. In DNA form, the CDR3 reads TGTGCCAGCAGCTTATTGGGCGGGACCCTACCCGAGCAGTTCTTC.

This clone was observed once. The gene calls are TRBV11-2 and TRBJ1-1; weak D call: TRBD1 (5 bases). Trimming took 1 base from V and 4 from J, leaving 10 bases between them. The CDR3 has 14 residues. Germline assignment: CDR1 SGHAT and CDR2 FQNNGV. The CDR3 loop reads CASSLGLRGTEAFF. Written as DNA, the CDR3 is TGTGCCAGCAGCTTAGGACTAAGGGGCACTGAAGCTTTCTTT.